The clone carrying this T cell receptor beta chain occurred a few times. Its matching antigen is unknown. TCRdb re-called the RT-PCR reads with MiXCR, one entry per CDR3 protein. The data contain under 500,000 distinct CDR3 sequences, 11% of them singletons. This sample stems from a study of response to subunit inactivated influenza vaccine. Study-level points and caveats: Each seasonal influenza vaccination recruits few new T cells, the authors suggested.

CDR3 length: 13 residues. The germline V gene has CDR1 KGHDR and CDR2 SFDVKD. Unmatched junction bases numbered 2, after V lost 4 bases and J lost 7 bases. The source of this sequence is a man in his forties or fifties who received an inactivated influenza vaccine. This chain connects TRBV24-1 to TRBJ2-2, with 7 bases lining up with TRBD2. This sample comprised PBMCs from blood, obtained more than 35 days after vaccination. The CDR3 sequence: CATSDGTIGELFF. The CDR3 DNA sequence: TGTGCCACCAGTGACGGGACTATCGGGGAGCTGTTTTTT.